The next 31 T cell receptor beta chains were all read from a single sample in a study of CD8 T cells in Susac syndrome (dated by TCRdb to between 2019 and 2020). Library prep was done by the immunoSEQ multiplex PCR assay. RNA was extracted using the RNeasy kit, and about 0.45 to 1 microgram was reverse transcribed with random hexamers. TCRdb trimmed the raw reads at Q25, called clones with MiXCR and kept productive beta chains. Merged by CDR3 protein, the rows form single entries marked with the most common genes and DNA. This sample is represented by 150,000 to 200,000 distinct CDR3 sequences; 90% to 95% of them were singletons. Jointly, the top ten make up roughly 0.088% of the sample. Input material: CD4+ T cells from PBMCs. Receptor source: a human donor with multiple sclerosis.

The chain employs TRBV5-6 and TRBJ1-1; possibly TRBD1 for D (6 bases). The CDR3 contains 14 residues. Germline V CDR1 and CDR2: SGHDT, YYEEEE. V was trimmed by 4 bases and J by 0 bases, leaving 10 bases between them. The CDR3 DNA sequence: TGTGCCAGCAGCCGAGGGGGTATGAACACTGAAGCTTTCTTT. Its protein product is CASSRGGMNTEAFF.

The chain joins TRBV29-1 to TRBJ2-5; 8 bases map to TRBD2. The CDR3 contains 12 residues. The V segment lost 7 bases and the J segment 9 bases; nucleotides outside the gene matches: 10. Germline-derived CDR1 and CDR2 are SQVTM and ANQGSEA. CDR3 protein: CSARASGPSQYF. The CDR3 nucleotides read TGCAGCGCTCGGGCTAGCGGGCCATCCCAGTACTTC.

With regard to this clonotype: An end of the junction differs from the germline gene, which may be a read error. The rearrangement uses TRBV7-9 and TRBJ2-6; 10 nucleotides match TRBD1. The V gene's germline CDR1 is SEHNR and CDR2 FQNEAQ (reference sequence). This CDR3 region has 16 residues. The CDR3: CASSWDRGSGANVLTF. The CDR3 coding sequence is TGTGCCAGCAGTTGGGACAGGGGCTCTGGAGCCAACGTCCTGACTTTC.

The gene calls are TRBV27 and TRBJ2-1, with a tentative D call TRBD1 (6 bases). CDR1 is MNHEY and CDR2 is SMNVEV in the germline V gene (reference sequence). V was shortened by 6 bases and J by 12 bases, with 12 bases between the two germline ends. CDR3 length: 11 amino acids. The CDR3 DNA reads TGTGCCAGCAGCTCAGAAGGGGGGCAGTTCTTC. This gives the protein CASSSEGGQFF.

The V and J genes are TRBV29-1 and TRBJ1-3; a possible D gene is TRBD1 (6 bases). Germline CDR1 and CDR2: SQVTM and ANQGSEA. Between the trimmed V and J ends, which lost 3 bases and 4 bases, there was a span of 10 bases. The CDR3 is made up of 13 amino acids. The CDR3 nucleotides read TGCAGCGTTGATATAGGGGGAGGAAACACCATATATTTT. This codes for CSVDIGGGNTIYF. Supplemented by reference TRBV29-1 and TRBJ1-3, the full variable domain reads SAVISQKPSRDICQRGTSLTIQCQVDSQVTMMFWYRQQPGQSLTLIATANQGSEATYESGFVIDKFPISRPNLTFSTLTVSNMSPEDSSIYLCSVDIGGGNTIYFGEGSWLTVV.

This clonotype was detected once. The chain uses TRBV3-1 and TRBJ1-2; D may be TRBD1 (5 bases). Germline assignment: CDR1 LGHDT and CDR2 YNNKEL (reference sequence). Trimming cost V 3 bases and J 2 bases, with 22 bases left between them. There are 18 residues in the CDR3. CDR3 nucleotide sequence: TGTGCCAGCAGCCATAAGCTCAGGGCGGTATGGGCCAACTATGGCTACACCTTC. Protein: CASSHKLRAVWANYGYTF.

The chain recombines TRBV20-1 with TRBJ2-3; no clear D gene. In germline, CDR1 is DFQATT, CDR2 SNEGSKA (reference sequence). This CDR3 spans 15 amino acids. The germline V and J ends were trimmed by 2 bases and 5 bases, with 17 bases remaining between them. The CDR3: CSARLTGWSKDTQYF. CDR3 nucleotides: TGCAGTGCTAGACTGACGGGCTGGTCGAAAGATACGCAGTATTTT.

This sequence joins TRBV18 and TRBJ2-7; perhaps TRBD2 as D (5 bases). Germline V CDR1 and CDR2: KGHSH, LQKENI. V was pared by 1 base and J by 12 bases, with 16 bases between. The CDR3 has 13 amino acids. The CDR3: CASSPLREDSLYF. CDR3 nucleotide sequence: TGTGCCAGCTCACCACTCAGAGAGGACTCGCTGTACTTC.

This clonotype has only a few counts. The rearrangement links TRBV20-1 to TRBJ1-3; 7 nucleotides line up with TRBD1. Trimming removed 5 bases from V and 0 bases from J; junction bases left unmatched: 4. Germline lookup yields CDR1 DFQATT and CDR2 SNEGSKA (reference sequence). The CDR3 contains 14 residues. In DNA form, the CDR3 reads TGCAGTGCTCGGGACAGAGTCTCTGGAAACACCATATATTTT. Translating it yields CSARDRVSGNTIYF.

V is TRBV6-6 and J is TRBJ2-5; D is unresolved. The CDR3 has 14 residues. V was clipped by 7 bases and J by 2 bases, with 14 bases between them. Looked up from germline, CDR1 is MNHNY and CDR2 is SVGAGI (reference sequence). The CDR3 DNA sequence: TGTGCCAGCACCCTATGGCGACCACAAGAGACCCAGTACTTC. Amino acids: CASTLWRPQETQYF.

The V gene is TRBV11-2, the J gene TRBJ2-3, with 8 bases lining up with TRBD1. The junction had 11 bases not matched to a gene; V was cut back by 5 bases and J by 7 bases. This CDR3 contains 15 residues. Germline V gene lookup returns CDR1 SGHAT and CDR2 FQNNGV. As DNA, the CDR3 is TGTGCCAGCAGCCCCACCCCGGACAGGGCGCATACGCAGTATTTT. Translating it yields CASSPTPDRAHTQYF.

The CDR3: CSVGERNEQYF. In DNA, the CDR3 is TGCAGCGTTGGGGAGCGCAACGAGCAGTACTTC. V usage is TRBV29-1 and J usage is TRBJ2-7; tentatively, D is TRBD2 (5 bases). The CDR3 covers 11 residues. The germline gives CDR1 SQVTM, CDR2 ANQGSEA. Trimming cost V 4 bases and J 5 bases, with 9 bases left between them.

CDR3 in amino acids: CATSDPSSGGYEQFF. The CDR3 nucleotides read TGTGCCACCAGTGATCCCTCCTCCGGGGGGTATGAGCAGTTCTTC. The chain is built from TRBV24-1 and TRBJ2-1, with TRBD2 identical over 7 bases. CDR1 KGHDR and CDR2 SFDVKD come from the germline V gene. CDR3 size: 15 residues. V lost 3 bases to trimming and J lost 8 bases; unmatched junction nucleotides: 9.

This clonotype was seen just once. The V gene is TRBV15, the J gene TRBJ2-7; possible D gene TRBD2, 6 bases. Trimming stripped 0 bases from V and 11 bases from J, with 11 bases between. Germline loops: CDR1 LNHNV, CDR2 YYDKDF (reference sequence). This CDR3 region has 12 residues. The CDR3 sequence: CATSRDRRGKYF. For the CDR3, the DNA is TGTGCCACCAGCAGAGATCGGCGCGGGAAGTACTTC. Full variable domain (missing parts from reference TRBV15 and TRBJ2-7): DAMVIQNPRYQVTQFGKPVTLSCSQTLNHNVMYWYQQKSSQAPKLLFHYYDKDFNNEADTPDNFQSRRPNTSFCFLDIRSPGLGDTAMYLCATSRDRRGKYFGPGTRLTVT.

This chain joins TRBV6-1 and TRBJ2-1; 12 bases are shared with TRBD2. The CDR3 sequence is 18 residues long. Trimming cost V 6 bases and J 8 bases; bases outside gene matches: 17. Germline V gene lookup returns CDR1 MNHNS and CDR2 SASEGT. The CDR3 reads CASRRTRTSGIDRDEQFF. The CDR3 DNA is TGTGCCAGCAGACGAACCCGGACTAGCGGGATAGATCGGGATGAGCAGTTCTTC.

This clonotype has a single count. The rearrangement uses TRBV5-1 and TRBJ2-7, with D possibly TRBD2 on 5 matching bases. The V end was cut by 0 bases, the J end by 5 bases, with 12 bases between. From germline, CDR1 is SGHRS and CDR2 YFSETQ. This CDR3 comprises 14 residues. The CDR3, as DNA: TGCGCCAGCAGCTTGGGCCCGGGGTTCGACGAGCAGTACTTC. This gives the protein CASSLGPGFDEQYF.

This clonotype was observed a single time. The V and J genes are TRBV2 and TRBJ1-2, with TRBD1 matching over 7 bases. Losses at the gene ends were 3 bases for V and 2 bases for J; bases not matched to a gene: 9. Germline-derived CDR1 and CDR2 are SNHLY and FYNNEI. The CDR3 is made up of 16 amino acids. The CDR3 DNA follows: TGTGCCAGCAGTGAGGGACAGTACGGGCGGAACTATGGCTACACCTTC. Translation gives CASSEGQYGRNYGYTF.

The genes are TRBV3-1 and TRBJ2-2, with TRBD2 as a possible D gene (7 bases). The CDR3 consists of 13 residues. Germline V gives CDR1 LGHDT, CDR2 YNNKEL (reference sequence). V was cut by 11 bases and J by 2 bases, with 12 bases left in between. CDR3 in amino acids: CAGGDTNTGELFF. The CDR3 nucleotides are TGTGCCGGGGGGGACACAAACACCGGGGAGCTGTTTTTT.

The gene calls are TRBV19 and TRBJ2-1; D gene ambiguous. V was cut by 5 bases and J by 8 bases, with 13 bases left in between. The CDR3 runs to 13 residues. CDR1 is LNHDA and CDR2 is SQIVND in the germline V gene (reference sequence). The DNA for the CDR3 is TGTGCCAGTAGTTCCTCGAATCAGGATGAGCAGTTCTTC. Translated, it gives CASSSSNQDEQFF.

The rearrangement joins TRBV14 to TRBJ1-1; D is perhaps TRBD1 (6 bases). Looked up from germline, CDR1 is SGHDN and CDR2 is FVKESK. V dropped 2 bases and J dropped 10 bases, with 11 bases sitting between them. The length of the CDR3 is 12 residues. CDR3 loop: CASSQLGGGAFF. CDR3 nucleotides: TGTGCCAGCAGCCAACTGGGAGGGGGAGCTTTCTTT.

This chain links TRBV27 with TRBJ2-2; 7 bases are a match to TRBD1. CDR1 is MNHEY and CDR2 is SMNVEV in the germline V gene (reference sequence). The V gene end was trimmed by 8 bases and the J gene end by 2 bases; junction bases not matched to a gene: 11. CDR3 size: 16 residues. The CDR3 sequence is CASAWGTAFNTGELFF. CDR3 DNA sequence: TGTGCCAGCGCTTGGGGGACAGCCTTTAACACCGGGGAGCTGTTTTTT.

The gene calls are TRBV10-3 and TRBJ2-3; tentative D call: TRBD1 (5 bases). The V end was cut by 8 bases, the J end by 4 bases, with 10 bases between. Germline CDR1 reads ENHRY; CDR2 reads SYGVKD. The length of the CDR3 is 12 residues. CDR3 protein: CAIAAGSDTQYF. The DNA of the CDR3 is TGTGCCATCGCGGCAGGGTCAGATACGCAGTATTTT.

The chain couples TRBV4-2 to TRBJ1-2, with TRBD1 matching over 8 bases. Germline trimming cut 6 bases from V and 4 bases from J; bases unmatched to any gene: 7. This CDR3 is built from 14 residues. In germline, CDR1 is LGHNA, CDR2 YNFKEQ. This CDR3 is CASRRRQGTYGYTF. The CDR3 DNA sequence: TGTGCCAGCAGACGCAGACAGGGGACCTATGGCTACACCTTC.

The CDR3 coding sequence is TGTGCCAGCCCCTTGGGGAGCGAGCAGTTCTTC. Translated, it gives CASPLGSEQFF. This chain connects TRBV6-5 to TRBJ2-1, with D possibly TRBD2 on 5 matching bases. The CDR3 is 11 residues long. V was pared by 8 bases and J by 10 bases, with 12 bases between. CDR1 is MNHEY, CDR2 SVGAGI, per germline.

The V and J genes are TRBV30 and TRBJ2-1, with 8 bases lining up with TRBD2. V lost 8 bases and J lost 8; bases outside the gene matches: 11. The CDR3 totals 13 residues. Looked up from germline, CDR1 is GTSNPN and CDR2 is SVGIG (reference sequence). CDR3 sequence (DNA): TGTGCCCGTACAGACGGGAGGGCCCATGAGCAGTTCTTC. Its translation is CARTDGRAHEQFF.

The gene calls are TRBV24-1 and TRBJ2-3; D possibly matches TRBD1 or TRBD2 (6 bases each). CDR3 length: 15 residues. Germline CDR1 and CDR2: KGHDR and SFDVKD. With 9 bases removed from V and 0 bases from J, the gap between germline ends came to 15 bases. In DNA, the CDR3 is TGTGCCACCTCCATCGGGGGCACTAGCACAGATACGCAGTATTTT. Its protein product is CATSIGGTSTDTQYF.

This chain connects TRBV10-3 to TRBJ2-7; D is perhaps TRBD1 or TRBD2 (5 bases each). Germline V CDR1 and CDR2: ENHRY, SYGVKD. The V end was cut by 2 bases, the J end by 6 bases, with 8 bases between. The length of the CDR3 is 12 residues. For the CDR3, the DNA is TGTGCCATCAGTGAGGTGGGACCCGAGCAGTACTTC. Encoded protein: CAISEVGPEQYF.

The CDR3 DNA reads as TGTGCCAGCAGTTTCCGGACTAACAATGAGCAGTTCTTC. Amino acid sequence: CASSFRTNNEQFF. The chain employs TRBV12-3 or TRBV12-4 and TRBJ2-1; a weak D match, TRBD2 (6 bases). V was pared by 3 bases and J by 5 bases, with 8 bases between. CDR3 size: 13 residues.

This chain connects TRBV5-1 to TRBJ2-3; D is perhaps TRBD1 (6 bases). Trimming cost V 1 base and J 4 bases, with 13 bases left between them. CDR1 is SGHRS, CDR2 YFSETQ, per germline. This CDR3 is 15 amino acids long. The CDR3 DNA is TGCGCCAGCAGCTTGCAGGGGATGGCGGCAGATACGCAGTATTTT. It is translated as CASSLQGMAADTQYF.

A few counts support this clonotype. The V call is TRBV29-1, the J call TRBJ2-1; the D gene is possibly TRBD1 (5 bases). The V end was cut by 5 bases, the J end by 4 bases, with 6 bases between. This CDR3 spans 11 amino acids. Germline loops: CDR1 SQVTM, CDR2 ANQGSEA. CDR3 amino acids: CSVRTYNEQFF. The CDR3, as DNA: TGCAGCGTTCGGACATACAATGAGCAGTTCTTC.

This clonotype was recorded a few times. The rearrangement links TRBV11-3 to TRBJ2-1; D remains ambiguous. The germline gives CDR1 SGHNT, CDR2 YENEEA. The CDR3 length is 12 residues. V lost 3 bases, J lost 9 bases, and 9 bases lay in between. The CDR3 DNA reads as TGTGCCAGCAGCTTTTTAGTCGGTGAGCAGTTCTTC. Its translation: CASSFLVGEQFF.